The present T cell receptor (beta chain) was sequenced within a study of CD8 T cells in Susac syndrome. Blood CD8+ and CD4+ T cells underwent high-throughput TCR beta sequencing. Random-hexamer reverse transcription was applied to roughly 0.45 to 1 ug RNA. From the immunoSEQ multiplex PCR reads, TCRdb called clonotypes with MiXCR, one entry per CDR3 protein. The sample carries 180,000 or so distinct CDR3 sequences, just under 95% recorded once. Trimming cost V 1 base and J 8 bases, with 14 bases left between them. The CDR3 sequence is 14 residues long. Per germline, CDR1 LGHDT and CDR2 YNNKEL (reference sequence).

This receptor was identified in a human donor with Susac syndrome. Sequenced input: CD4+ T cells from PBMCs. The chain joins TRBV3-1 to TRBJ1-2, with D perhaps TRBD1 (6 bases). CDR3 in amino acids: CASSQGYRVWGYTF. For the CDR3, the DNA is TGTGCCAGCAGCCAAGGTTACAGGGTCTGGGGCTACACCTTC.